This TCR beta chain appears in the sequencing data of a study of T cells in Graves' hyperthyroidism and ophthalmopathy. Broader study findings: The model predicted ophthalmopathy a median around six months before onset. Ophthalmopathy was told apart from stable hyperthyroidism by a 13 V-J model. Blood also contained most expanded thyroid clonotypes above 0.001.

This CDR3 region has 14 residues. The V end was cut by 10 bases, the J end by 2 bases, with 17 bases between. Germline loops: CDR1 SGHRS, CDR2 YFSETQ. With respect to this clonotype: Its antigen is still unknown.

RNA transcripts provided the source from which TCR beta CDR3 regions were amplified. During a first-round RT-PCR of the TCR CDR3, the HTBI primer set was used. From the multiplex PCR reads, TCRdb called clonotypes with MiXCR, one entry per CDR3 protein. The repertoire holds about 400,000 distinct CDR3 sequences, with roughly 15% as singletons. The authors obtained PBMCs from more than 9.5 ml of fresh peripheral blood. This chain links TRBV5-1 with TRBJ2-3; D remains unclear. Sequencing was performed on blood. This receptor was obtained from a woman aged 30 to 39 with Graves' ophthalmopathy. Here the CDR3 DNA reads TGCGCCGGCCGGGCTGGGCCCTCCACAGATACGCAGTATTTT. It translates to CAGRAGPSTDTQYF.